The source of this T cell receptor (beta chain) is a study of CD8 T cells in ankylosing spondylitis. Study-wide results and caveats: Made up of eight highly homologous variants, a TCR beta motif appeared characteristic of ankylosing spondylitis blood.

The CDR3 runs 15 residues. V was clipped by 6 bases and J by 3 bases; unmatched bases: 8. With respect to this clonotype: Its antigen is currently unknown.

In making TCR beta libraries, quantitative 5'-RACE with molecular barcodes was used. In TCRdb, the 5' RACE reads were re-called with MiXCR into one record per CDR3 protein. The data show 450,000 or so distinct CDR3 sequences, with 25% to 30% seen just once and over 0.8% held by the top ten. Material for sequencing was blood, either unsorted or a sorted T cell fraction (not recorded which). This clonotype was obtained from a male donor with ankylosing spondylitis. This chain joins TRBV12-3 or TRBV12-4 and TRBJ1-3; 7 bases line up with TRBD1. CDR3 sequence reads: CASREDRVGGNTIYF. CDR3 nucleotide sequence: TGTGCCAGCAGGGAAGACAGGGTGGGTGGAAACACCATATATTTT.